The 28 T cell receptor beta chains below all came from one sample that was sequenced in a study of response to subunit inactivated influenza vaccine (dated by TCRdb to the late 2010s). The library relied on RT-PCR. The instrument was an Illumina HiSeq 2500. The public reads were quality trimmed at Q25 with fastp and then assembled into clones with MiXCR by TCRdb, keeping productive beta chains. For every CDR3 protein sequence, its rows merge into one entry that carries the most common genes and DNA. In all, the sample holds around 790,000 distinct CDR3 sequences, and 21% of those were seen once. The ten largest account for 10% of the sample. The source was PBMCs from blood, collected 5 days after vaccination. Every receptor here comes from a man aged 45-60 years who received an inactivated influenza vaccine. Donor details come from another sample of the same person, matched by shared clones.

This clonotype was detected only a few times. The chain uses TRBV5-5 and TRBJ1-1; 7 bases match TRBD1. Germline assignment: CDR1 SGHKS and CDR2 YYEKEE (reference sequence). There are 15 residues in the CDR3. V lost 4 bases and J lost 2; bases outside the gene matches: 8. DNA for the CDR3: TGTGCCAGCAGCCTCCTGGGACAGCCCAACACTGAAGCTTTCTTT. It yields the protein CASSLLGQPNTEAFF.

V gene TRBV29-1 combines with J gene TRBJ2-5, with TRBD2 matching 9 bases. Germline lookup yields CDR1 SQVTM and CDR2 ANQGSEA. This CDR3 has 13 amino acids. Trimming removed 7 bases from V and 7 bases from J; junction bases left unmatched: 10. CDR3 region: CSATGTSLVTQYF. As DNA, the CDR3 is TGCAGCGCTACCGGGACTAGCCTGGTGACCCAGTACTTC.

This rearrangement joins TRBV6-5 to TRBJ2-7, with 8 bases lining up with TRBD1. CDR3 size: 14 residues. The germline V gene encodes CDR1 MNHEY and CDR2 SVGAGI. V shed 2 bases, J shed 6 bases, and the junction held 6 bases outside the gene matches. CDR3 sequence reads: CASSYGQGAGEQYF. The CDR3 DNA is TGTGCCAGCAGTTACGGGCAGGGGGCTGGCGAGCAGTACTTC.

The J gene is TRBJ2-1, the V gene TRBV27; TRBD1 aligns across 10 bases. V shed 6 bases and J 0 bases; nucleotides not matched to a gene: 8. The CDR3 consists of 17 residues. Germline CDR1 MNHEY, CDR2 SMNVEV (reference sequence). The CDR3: CASRKTGGPLSYNEQFF. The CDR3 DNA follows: TGTGCCAGCAGAAAGACAGGGGGCCCCCTCTCCTACAATGAGCAGTTCTTC.

DNA for the CDR3: TGTGCCAGCGGTCCGGGACATAGCTCCTACAATGAGCAGTTCTTC. Its translation: CASGPGHSSYNEQFF. This chain joins TRBV25-1 and TRBJ2-1, with a weak D call TRBD1 (6 bases). CDR3 length: 15 residues. Germline loops: CDR1 MGHDK, CDR2 SYGVNS. Trimming shortened V by 8 bases and J by 0 bases, and 14 bases separated the two germline ends.

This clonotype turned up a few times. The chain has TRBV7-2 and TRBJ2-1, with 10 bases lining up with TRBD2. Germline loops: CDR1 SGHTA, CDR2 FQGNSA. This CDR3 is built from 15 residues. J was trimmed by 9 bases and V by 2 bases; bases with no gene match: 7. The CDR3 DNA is TGTGCCAGCAGCTTAATAGCGGGAGGTAGAAGTGAGCAGTTCTTC. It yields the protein CASSLIAGGRSEQFF. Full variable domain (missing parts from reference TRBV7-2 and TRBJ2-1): GAGVSQSPSNKVTEKGKDVELRCDPISGHTALYWYRQSLGQGLEFLIYFQGNSAPDKSGLPSDRFSAERTGGSVSTLTIQRTQQEDSAVYLCASSLIAGGRSEQFFGPGTRLTVL.

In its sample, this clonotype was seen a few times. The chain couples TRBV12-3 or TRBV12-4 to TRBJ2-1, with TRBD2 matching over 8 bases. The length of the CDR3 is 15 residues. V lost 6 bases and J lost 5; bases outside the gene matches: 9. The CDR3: CASSKLGTRDNEQFF. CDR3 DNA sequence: TGTGCCAGCAGCAAGCTAGGGACTAGGGACAATGAGCAGTTCTTC.

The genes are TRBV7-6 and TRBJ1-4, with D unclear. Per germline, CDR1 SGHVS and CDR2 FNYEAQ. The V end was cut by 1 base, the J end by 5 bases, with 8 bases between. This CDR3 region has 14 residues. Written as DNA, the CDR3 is TGTGCCAGCAGCTTAGACGGGAAGAATGAAAAACTGTTTTTT. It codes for CASSLDGKNEKLFF. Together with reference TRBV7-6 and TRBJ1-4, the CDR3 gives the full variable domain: GAGVSQSPRYKVTKRGQDVALRCDPISGHVSLYWYRQALGQGPEFLTYFNYEAQQDKSGLPNDRFSAERPEGSISTLTIQRTEQRDSAMYRCASSLDGKNEKLFFGSGTQLSVL.

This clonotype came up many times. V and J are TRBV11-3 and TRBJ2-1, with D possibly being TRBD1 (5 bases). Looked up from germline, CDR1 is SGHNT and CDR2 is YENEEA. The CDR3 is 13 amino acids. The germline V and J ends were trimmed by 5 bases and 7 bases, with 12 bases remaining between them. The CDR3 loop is CASSNPKGNEQFF. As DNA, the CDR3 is TGTGCCAGCAGCAACCCCAAGGGGAATGAGCAGTTCTTC. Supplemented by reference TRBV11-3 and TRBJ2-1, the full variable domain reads EAGVVQSPRYKIIEKKQPVAFWCNPISGHNTLYWYLQNLGQGPELLIRYENEEAVDDSQLPKDRFSAERLKGVDSTLKIQPAELGDSAVYLCASSNPKGNEQFFGPGTRLTVL.

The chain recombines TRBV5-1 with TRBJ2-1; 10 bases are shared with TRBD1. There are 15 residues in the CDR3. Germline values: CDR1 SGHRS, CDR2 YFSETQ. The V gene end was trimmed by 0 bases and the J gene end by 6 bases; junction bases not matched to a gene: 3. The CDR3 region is CASSLGQGASNEQFF. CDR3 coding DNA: TGCGCCAGCAGCTTGGGACAGGGGGCCTCCAATGAGCAGTTCTTC.

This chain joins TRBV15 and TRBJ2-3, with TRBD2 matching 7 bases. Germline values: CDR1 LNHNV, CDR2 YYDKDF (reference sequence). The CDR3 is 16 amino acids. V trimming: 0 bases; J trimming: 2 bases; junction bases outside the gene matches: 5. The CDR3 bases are TGTGCCACCAGCAGAGATCCCCTAGCGGCCACAGATACGCAGTATTTT. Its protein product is CATSRDPLAATDTQYF.

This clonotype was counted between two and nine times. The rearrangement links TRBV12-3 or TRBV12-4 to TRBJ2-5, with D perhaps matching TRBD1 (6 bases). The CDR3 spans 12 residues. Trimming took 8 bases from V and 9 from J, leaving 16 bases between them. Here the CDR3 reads CASLTGSGAQYF. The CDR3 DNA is TGTGCCAGCCTCACAGGGTCCGGGGCCCAGTACTTC.

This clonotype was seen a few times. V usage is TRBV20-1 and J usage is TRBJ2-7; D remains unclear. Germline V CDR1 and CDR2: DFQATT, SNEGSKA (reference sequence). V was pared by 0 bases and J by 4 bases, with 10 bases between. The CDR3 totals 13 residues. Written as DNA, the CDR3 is TGCAGTGCTAGAGATCAAAGGGATTACGAGCAGTACTTC. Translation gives CSARDQRDYEQYF.

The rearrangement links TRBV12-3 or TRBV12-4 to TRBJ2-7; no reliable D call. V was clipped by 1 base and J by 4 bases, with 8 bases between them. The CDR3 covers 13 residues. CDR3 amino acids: CASSLGVWYEQYF. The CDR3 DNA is TGTGCCAGCAGTTTAGGGGTTTGGTACGAGCAGTACTTC.

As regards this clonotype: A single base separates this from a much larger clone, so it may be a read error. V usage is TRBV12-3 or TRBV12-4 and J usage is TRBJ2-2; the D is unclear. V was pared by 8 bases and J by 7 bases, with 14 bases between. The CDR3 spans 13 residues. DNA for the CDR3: TGTGCCAGCGGTGCCCTAGGCGGCGGGGAGCTGTTTTTT. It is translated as CASGALGGGELFF.

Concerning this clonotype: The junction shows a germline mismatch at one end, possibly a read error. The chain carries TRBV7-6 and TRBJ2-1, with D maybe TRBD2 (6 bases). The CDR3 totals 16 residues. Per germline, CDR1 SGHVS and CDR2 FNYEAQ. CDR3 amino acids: CTSSLAPAGVYNEQFF. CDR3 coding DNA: TGTACCAGCAGCCTGGCCCCAGCGGGTGTCTACAATGAGCAGTTCTTC.

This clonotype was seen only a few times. For the CDR3, the DNA is TGTGCCAGCAGCCAATGCAGGGAAGCCGGGAGGGGACACGAGACCCAGTACTTC. This translates into CASSQCREAGRGHETQYF. The rearrangement links TRBV3-1 to TRBJ2-5; 8 nucleotides agree with TRBD2. V gave up 2 bases and J gave up 5 bases; unmatched junction bases: 16. Germline V gene lookup returns CDR1 LGHDT and CDR2 YNNKEL (reference sequence). The CDR3 totals 18 residues.

The CDR3 DNA sequence: TGTGCCAGCAGGGGACTAGCGGGGGGATCCAGCACAGATACGCAGTATTTT. Translated, it gives CASRGLAGGSSTDTQYF. This rearrangement joins TRBV6-1 to TRBJ2-3; 15 positions agree with TRBD2. Trimming cost V 6 bases and J 0 bases; bases outside gene matches: 4. Looked up from germline, CDR1 is MNHNS and CDR2 is SASEGT. The CDR3 runs 17 residues.

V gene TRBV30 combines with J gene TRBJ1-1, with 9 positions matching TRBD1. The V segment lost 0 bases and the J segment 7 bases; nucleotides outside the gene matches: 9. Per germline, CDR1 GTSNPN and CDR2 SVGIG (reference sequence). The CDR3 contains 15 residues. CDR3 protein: CAWSVGLQGAGEAFF. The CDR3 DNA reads TGTGCCTGGAGTGTAGGTCTACAGGGGGCCGGTGAAGCTTTCTTT.

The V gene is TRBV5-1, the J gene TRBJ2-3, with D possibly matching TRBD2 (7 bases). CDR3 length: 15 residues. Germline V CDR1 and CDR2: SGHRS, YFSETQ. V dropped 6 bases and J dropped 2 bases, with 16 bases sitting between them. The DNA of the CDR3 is TGCGCCAGCACCAGGGGCGGGAGTAACACAGATACGCAGTATTTT. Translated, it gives CASTRGGSNTDTQYF.

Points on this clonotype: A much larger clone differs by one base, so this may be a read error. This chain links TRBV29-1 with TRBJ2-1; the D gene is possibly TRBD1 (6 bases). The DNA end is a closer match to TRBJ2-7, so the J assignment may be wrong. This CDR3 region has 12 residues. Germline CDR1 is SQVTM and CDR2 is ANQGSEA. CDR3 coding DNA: TGCAGCGTTCAGCGGACAGCCAATGAGCAGTACTTC. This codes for CSVQRTANEQYF.

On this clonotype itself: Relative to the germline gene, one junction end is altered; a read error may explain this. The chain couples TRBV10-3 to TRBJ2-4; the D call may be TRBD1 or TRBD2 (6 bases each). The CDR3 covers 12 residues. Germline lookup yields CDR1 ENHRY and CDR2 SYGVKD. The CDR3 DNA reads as TGTGCCATCAGTGGACAGTCCGGGGGCCTTACCTTC. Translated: CAISGQSGGLTF.

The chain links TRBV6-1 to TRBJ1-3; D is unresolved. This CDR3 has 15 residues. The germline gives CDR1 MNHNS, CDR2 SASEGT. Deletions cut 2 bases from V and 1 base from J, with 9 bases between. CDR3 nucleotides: TGTGCCAGCAGTGAACAACACTTATCTGGAAACACCATATATTTT. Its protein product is CASSEQHLSGNTIYF.

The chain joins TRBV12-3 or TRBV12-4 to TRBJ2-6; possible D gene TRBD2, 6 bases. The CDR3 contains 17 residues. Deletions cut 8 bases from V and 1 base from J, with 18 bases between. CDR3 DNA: TGTGCCAGCCAAAACCGGGACTGGGTTTCTGGGGCCAACGTCCTGACTTTC. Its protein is CASQNRDWVSGANVLTF.

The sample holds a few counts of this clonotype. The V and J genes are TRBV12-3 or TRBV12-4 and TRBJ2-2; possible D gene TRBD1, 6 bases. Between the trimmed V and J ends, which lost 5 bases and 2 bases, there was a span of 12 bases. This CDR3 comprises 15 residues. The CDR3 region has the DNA TGTGCCAGCAGTAACAGGGCGTCCAACACCGGGGAGCTGTTTTTT. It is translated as CASSNRASNTGELFF.

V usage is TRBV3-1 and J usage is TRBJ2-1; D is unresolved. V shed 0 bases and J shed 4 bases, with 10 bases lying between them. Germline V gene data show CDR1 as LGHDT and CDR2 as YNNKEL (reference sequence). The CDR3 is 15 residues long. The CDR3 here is CASSQESALYNEQFF. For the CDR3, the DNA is TGTGCCAGCAGCCAAGAGTCTGCCTTATACAATGAGCAGTTCTTC.

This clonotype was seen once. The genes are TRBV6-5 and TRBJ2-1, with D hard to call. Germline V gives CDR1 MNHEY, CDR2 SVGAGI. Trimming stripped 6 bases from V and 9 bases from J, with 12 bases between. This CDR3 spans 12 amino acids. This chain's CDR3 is CASRNPRGEQFF. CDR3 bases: TGTGCCAGCAGGAATCCTAGAGGTGAGCAGTTCTTC.

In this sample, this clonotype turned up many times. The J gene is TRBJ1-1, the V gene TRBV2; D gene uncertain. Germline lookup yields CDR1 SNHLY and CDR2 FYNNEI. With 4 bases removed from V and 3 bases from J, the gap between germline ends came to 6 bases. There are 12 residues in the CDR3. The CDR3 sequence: CASSVQHTEAFF. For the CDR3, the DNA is TGTGCCAGCAGTGTGCAACACACTGAAGCTTTCTTT. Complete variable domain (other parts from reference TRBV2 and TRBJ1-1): EPEVTQTPSHQVTQMGQEVILRCVPISNHLYFYWYRQILGQKVEFLVSFYNNEISEKSEIFDDQFSVERPDGSNFTLKIRSTKLEDSAMYFCASSVQHTEAFFGQGTRLTVV.